Below are 20 T cell receptor beta chains sequenced from a single sample in a study of T cells after yellow fever vaccination. A single record per CDR3 protein comes from TCRdb applying MiXCR to the 5' RACE reads. The sample has some 350,000 distinct CDR3 sequences, about 4% seen once. The sequences come from PBMCs, collected 5 days after the yellow fever booster vaccination. The receptors shown here come from a man aged 18 to 29 who received the YFV17D yellow fever vaccine.

The rearrangement links TRBV10-3 to TRBJ2-4, with D unclear. CDR1 is ENHRY and CDR2 is SYGVKD in the germline V gene. V was clipped by 4 bases and J by 7 bases, with 5 bases between them. The CDR3 is 11 residues long. The chain's CDR3 is CAISVGNIQYF. The CDR3 DNA is TGTGCCATCAGTGTTGGGAACATTCAGTACTTC.

The sample holds many counts of this clonotype. V is TRBV11-2 and J is TRBJ2-7; 8 positions match TRBD1. Germline V gene sequence: CDR1 SGHAT, CDR2 FQNNGV. Trimming at V came to 5 bases and at J to 2 bases, leaving 5 bases not matched to a gene. The CDR3 length is 14 residues. The CDR3 DNA reads TGTGCCAGCAGCCCCCTGACAGGGGCCTACGAGCAGTACTTC. Protein product: CASSPLTGAYEQYF.

This CDR3 reads CASIGNSPLHF. DNA for the CDR3: TGTGCCAGCATAGGGAATTCACCCCTCCACTTT. The J gene is TRBJ1-6, the V gene TRBV2, with D hard to call. The CDR3 is 11 amino acids. Germline CDR1 is SNHLY and CDR2 is FYNNEI. V lost 7 bases to trimming and J lost 7 bases, with 5 bases between them.

In its sample, this clonotype was seen many times. The V call is TRBV7-2, the J call TRBJ2-7; D remains ambiguous. Trimming removed 5 bases at V and 6 bases at J, with 14 bases between. The CDR3 runs 13 residues. Germline V gives CDR1 SGHTA, CDR2 FQGNSA. CDR3: CASSVTEGREQYV. Here the CDR3 DNA reads TGTGCCAGCAGCGTCACAGAAGGTCGCGAGCAGTACGTC.

This clonotype has just a few counts. V usage is TRBV18 and J usage is TRBJ2-3; D unresolved. The V and J ends lost 3 bases and 0 bases respectively, with 13 bases between them. Looked up from germline, CDR1 is KGHSH and CDR2 is LQKENI. The CDR3 contains 16 residues. The CDR3 bases are TGTGCCAGCTCACCTATTTCGGGCTATAGCACAGATACGCAGTATTTT. Protein: CASSPISGYSTDTQYF. The whole variable domain, remainder taken from reference TRBV18 and TRBJ2-3, is NAGVMQNPRHLVRRRGQEARLRCSPMKGHSHVYWYRQLPEEGLKFMVYLQKENIIDESGMPKERFSAEFPKEGPSILRIQQVVRGDSAAYFCASSPISGYSTDTQYFGPGTRLTVL.

The chain uses TRBV6-5 and TRBJ1-5, with D possibly TRBD1 on 6 matching bases. Germline CDR1 MNHEY, CDR2 SVGAGI. The CDR3 is 15 residues long. Trimming left V 8 bases short and J 0 bases short, with 14 bases between. For the CDR3, the DNA is TGTGCCAGCGCTCGGGACACTAATAGCAATCAGCCCCAGCATTTT. Translating it yields CASARDTNSNQPQHF.

This clonotype was observed a few times. CDR3 coding DNA: TGCAGTGCCCTAAATCGGCAGAGGGGGGAGACCCAGTACTTC. It codes for CSALNRQRGETQYF. V usage is TRBV20-1 and J usage is TRBJ2-5; D is perhaps TRBD1 (6 bases). CDR1 is DFQATT and CDR2 is SNEGSKA in the germline V gene (reference sequence). Trimming left V 6 bases short and J 5 bases short, with 19 bases between. This CDR3 spans 14 amino acids.

This clonotype showed up just a few times. The V call is TRBV24-1, the J call TRBJ2-5; D may be TRBD2 (6 bases). The V end lost 1 base, the J end lost 5 bases, and 7 bases lay between the germline ends. Germline V gene data show CDR1 as KGHDR and CDR2 as SFDVKD. This CDR3 comprises 13 residues. For the CDR3, the DNA is TGTGCCACCAGTGATTTTGCGGGGGAGACCCAGTACTTC. Translating gives CATSDFAGETQYF.

This clonotype has just a few counts. V and J are TRBV29-1 and TRBJ2-3; no definite D call. Germline V gives CDR1 SQVTM, CDR2 ANQGSEA. Trimming took 3 bases from V and 2 from J, leaving 6 bases between them. The CDR3 spans 12 residues. The CDR3 nucleotides read TGCAGCGTTGACGAAGCCACAGATACGCAGTATTTT. Encoded protein: CSVDEATDTQYF.

V gene TRBV18 combines with J gene TRBJ1-5, with no clear D. The CDR3 runs to 15 residues. Germline V gene lookup returns CDR1 KGHSH and CDR2 LQKENI. V was trimmed by 2 bases and J by 4 bases, leaving 12 bases between them. The CDR3 here is CASSPEAGSNQPQHF. The CDR3 DNA sequence: TGTGCCAGCTCACCAGAAGCCGGGAGTAATCAGCCCCAGCATTTT.

The sample holds a few counts of this clonotype. This chain connects TRBV7-2 to TRBJ1-2; no clear D gene. V lost 2 bases, J lost 8 bases, and 12 bases lay in between. Germline assignment: CDR1 SGHTA and CDR2 FQGNSA. The CDR3 loop spans 13 amino acids. CDR3: CASSLTFRQGYTF. CDR3 bases: TGTGCCAGCAGCTTAACCTTTCGGCAGGGCTACACCTTC.

This clonotype was recorded at least ten times. The V gene is TRBV12-3 or TRBV12-4, the J gene TRBJ1-2; D ambiguous. Deletions cut 5 bases from V and 7 bases from J, with 8 bases between. This CDR3 has 11 amino acids. CDR3 bases: TGTGCCAGCAGTGGTGTTGCTGGCTACACCTTC. Its translation: CASSGVAGYTF.

This clonotype was observed many times. The chain couples TRBV5-5 to TRBJ2-7; TRBD1 or TRBD2 may be the D gene (5 bases each). CDR3 length: 14 amino acids. With 3 bases removed from V and 3 bases from J, the gap between germline ends came to 13 bases. The V gene's germline CDR1 is SGHKS and CDR2 YYEKEE (reference sequence). In DNA form, the CDR3 reads TGTGCCAGCAGCTCTTACCGGGACCACTACGAGCAGTACGTC. This encodes CASSSYRDHYEQYV.

This clonotype was detected a few times. The chain combines TRBV6-5 with TRBJ2-2; 11 nucleotides line up with TRBD2. J gave up 1 base and V 6 bases, and 4 bases lay outside the gene matches. Looked up from germline, CDR1 is MNHEY and CDR2 is SVGAGI. The CDR3 contains 16 residues. The CDR3 nucleotides read TGTGCCAGCAGCCCCGGACTAGCGGGGAACACCGGGGAGCTGTTTTTT. It is translated as CASSPGLAGNTGELFF.

The sample holds many counts of this clonotype. This sequence joins TRBV12-3 or TRBV12-4 and TRBJ2-7; D may be TRBD2 (7 bases). The CDR3 is 14 residues long. V lost 6 bases and J 2 bases, leaving 14 bases between the germline ends. Here the CDR3 DNA reads TGTGCCAGCAGCTTGGGGGGGCAGGCCTACGAGCAGTACTTC. It encodes CASSLGGQAYEQYF.

There are a few counts of this clonotype. The chain carries TRBV6-1 and TRBJ2-1, with D possibly TRBD1 on 6 matching bases. Germline CDR1 reads MNHNS; CDR2 reads SASEGT. The ends were cut back, 9 bases at V and 2 bases at J, with 11 bases in the middle. The CDR3 has 13 residues. CDR3 nucleotides: TGTGCCAGTTGGACAGAGGCCTACAATGAGCAGTTCTTC. Translation gives CASWTEAYNEQFF.

This clonotype was counted at least ten times. The chain carries TRBV7-9 and TRBJ2-4; D possibly corresponds to TRBD1 (6 bases). Trimming took off 6 bases at V and 7 bases at J, with 10 bases between the two ends. The CDR3 loop spans 12 amino acids. CDR1 is SEHNR and CDR2 is FQNEAQ in the germline V gene (reference sequence). DNA of the CDR3: TGTGCCAGCAGTCCGGACAGTAACATTCAGTACTTC. Translation: CASSPDSNIQYF. Complete variable domain (other parts from reference TRBV7-9 and TRBJ2-4): DTGVSQNPRHKITKRGQNVTFRCDPISEHNRLYWYRQTLGQGPEFLTYFQNEAQLEKSRLLSDRFSAERPKGSFSTLEIQRTEQGDSAMYLCASSPDSNIQYFGAGTRLSVL.

Only a few counts were recorded for this clonotype. The CDR3 is CASSFLAPLYEQYF. CDR3 coding DNA: TGTGCCAGCAGCTTTCTTGCACCTCTCTACGAGCAGTACTTC. This chain connects TRBV7-2 to TRBJ2-7; D not resolved. The CDR3 has 14 residues. Trimming took 3 bases from V and 3 from J, leaving 12 bases between them. Looked up from germline, CDR1 is SGHTA and CDR2 is FQGNSA.

The chain uses TRBV3-1 and TRBJ2-1; 8 nucleotides agree with TRBD1. Germline trimming cut 2 bases from V and 4 bases from J; bases unmatched to any gene: 10. The CDR3 is 17 amino acids. Germline V gene data show CDR1 as LGHDT and CDR2 as YNNKEL (reference sequence). CDR3 bases: TGTGCCAGCAGCCAAAAAGGGGGCTACAGGGGGTACAATGAGCAGTTCTTC. Translated, it gives CASSQKGGYRGYNEQFF.

This clonotype was counted a few times. The chain employs TRBV20-1 and TRBJ1-2; D uncertain. V was clipped by 5 bases and J by 5 bases, with 12 bases between them. From germline, CDR1 is DFQATT and CDR2 SNEGSKA (reference sequence). This CDR3 is built from 12 residues. CDR3 sequence reads: CSAVLLLYGYTF. The CDR3 DNA reads TGCAGTGCTGTACTCCTGCTTTATGGCTACACCTTC.